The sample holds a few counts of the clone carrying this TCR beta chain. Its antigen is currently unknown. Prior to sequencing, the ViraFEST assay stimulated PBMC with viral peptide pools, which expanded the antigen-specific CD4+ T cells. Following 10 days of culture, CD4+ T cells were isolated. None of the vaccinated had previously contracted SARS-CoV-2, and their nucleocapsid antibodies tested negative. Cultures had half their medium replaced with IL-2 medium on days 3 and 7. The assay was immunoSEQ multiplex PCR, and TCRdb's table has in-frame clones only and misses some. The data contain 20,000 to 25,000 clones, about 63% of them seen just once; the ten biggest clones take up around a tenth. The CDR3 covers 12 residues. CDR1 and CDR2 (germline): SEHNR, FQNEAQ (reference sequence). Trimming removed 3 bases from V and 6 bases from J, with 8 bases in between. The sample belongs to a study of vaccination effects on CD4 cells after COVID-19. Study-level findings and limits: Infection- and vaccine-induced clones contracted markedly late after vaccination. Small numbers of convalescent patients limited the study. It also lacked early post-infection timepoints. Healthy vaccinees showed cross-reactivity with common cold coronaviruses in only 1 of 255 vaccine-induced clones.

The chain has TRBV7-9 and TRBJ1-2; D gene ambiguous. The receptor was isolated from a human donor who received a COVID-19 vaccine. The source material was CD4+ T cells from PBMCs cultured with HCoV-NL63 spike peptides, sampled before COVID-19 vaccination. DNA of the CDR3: TGTGCCAGCAGCTTGGCAAGTCATGGCTACACCTTC. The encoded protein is CASSLASHGYTF.